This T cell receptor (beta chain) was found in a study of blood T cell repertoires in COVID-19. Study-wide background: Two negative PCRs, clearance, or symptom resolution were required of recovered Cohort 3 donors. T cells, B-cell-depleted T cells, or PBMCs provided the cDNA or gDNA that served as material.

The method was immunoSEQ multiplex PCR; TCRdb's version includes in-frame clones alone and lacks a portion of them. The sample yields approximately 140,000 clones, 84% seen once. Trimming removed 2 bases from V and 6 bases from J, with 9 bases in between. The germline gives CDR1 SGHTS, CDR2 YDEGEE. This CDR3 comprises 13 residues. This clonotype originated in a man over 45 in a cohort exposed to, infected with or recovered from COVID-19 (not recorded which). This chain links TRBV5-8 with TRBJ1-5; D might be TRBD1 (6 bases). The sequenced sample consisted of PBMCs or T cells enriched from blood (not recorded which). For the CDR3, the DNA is TGTGCCAGCAGCTTTACAGGGCCTCAGCCCCAGCATTTT. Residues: CASSFTGPQPQHF.